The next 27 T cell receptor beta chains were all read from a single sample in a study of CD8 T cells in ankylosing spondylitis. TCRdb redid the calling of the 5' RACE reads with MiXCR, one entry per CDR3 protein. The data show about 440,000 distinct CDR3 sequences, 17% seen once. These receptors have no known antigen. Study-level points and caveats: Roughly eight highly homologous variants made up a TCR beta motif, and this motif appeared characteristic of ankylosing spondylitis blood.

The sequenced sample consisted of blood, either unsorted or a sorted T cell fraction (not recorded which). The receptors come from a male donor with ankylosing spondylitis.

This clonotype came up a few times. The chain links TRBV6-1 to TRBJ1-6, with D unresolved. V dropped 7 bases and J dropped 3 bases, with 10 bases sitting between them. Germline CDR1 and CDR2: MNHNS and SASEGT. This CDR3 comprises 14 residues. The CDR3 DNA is TGTGCCAGCAAATCGGCAGGCTATAATTCACCCCTCCACTTT. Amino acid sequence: CASKSAGYNSPLHF.

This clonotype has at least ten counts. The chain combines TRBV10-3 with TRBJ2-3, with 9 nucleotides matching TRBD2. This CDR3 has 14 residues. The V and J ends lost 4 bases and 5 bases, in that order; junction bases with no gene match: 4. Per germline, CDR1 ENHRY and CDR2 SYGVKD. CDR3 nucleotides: TGTGCCATCAGTGTGTCAGCGGGAGGAGATACGCAGTATTTT. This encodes CAISVSAGGDTQYF.

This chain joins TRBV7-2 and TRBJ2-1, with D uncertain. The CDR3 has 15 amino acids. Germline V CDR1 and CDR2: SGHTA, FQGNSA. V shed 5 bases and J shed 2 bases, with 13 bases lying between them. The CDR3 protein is CASSQDASAYNEQFF. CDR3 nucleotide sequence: TGTGCCAGCAGCCAAGATGCCTCCGCCTACAATGAGCAGTTCTTC.

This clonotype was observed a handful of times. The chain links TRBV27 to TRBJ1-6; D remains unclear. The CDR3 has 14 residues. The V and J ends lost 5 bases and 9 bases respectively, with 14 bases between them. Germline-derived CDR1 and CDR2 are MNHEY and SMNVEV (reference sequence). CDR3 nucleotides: TGTGCCAGCAGTCAAACGCGACAAGCTTCACCCCTCCACTTT. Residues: CASSQTRQASPLHF.

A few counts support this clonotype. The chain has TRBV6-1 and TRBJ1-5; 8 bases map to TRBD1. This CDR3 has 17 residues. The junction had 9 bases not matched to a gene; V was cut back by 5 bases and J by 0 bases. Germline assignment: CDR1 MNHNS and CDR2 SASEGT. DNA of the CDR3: TGTGCCAGCAGTCCGAGGACAGGGCCATATAGCAATCAGCCCCAGCATTTT. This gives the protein CASSPRTGPYSNQPQHF.

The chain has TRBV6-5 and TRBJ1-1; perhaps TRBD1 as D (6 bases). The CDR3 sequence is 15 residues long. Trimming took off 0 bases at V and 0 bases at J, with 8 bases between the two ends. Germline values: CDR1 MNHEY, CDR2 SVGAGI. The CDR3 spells CASSYSRTVNTEAFF. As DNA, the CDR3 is TGTGCCAGCAGTTACTCCCGGACAGTGAACACTGAAGCTTTCTTT.

CDR3 residues: CASSDHRQGAGREQYF. The CDR3 nucleotides are TGTGCCAGCAGTGACCACCGACAGGGGGCTGGTCGGGAGCAGTACTTC. The chain employs TRBV6-1 and TRBJ2-7; TRBD1 agrees at 10 bases. Germline trimming cut 3 bases from V and 7 bases from J; bases unmatched to any gene: 12. Germline CDR1 reads MNHNS; CDR2 reads SASEGT. This CDR3 has 16 amino acids.

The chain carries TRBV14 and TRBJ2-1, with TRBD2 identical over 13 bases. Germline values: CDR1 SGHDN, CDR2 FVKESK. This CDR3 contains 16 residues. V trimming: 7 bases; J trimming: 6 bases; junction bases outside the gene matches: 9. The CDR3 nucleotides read TGTGCCAGCACAAATAGACTAGCGGGAGGCAGCAATGAGCAGTTCTTC. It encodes CASTNRLAGGSNEQFF.

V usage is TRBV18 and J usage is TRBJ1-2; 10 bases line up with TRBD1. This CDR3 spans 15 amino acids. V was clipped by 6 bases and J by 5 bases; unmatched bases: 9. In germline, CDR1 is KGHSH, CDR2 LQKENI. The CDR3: CASSRTDRGPYGYTF. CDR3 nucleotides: TGTGCCAGCTCTCGAACCGACAGGGGGCCTTATGGCTACACCTTC.

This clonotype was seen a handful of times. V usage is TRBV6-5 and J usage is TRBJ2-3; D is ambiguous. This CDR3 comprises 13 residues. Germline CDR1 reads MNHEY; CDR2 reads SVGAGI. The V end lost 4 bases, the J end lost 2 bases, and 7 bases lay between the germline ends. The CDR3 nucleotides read TGTGCCAGCAGTTCCGTCCCCACAGATACGCAGTATTTT. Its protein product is CASSSVPTDTQYF.

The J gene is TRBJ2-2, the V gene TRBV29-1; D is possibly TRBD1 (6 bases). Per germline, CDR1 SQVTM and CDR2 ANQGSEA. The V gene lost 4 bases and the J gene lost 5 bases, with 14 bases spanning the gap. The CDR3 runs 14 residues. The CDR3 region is CSVVGSRGTGELFF. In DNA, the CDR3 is TGCAGCGTTGTTGGTAGCAGGGGTACCGGGGAGCTGTTTTTT.

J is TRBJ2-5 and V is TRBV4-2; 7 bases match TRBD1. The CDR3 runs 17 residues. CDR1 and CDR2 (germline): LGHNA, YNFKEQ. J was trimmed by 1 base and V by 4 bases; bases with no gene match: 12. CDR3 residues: CASSPNTWGTVQETQYF. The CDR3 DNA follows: TGTGCCAGCAGCCCTAACACCTGGGGGACAGTCCAAGAGACCCAGTACTTC.

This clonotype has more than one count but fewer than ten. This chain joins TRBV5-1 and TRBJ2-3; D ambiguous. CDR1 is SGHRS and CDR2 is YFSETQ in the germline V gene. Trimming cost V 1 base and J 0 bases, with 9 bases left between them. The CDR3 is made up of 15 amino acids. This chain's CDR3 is CASSLPQASTDTQYF. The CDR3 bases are TGCGCCAGCAGCTTGCCGCAGGCTAGCACAGATACGCAGTATTTT. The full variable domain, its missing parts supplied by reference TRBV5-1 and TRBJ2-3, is KAGVTQTPRYLIKTRGQQVTLSCSPISGHRSVSWYQQTPGQGLQFLFEYFSETQRNKGNFPGRFSGRQFSNSRSEMNVSTLELGDSALYLCASSLPQASTDTQYFGPGTRLTVL.

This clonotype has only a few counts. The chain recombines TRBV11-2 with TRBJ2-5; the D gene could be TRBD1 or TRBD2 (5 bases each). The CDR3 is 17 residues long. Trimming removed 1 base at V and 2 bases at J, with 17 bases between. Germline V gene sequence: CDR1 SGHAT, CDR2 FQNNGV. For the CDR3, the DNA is TGTGCCAGCAGCTTAGGAAGTGGGGGACCTCCACAAGAGACCCAGTACTTC. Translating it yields CASSLGSGGPPQETQYF.

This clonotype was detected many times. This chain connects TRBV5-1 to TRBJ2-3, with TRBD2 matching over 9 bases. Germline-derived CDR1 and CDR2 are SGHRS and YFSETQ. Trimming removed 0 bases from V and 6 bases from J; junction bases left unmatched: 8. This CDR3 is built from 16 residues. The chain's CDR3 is CASSLALAGKGDTQYF. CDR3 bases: TGCGCCAGCAGCTTGGCCCTAGCGGGAAAGGGGGATACGCAGTATTTT. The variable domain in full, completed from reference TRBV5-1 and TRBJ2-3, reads KAGVTQTPRYLIKTRGQQVTLSCSPISGHRSVSWYQQTPGQGLQFLFEYFSETQRNKGNFPGRFSGRQFSNSRSEMNVSTLELGDSALYLCASSLALAGKGDTQYFGPGTRLTVL.

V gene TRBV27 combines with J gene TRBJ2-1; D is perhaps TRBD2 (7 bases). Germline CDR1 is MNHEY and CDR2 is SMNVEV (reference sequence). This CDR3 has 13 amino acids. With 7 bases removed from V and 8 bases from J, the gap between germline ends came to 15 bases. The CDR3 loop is CASTPLGGHEQFF. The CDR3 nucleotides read TGTGCCAGCACTCCCCTCGGGGGGCATGAGCAGTTCTTC.

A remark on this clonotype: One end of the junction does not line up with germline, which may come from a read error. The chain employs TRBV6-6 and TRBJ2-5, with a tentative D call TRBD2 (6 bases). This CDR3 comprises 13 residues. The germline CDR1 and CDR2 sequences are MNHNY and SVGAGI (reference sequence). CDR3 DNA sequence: TGTGCCAGCAGTTACGGTAGCAGCGGGCAATTAGACTTC. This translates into CASSYGSSGQLDF.

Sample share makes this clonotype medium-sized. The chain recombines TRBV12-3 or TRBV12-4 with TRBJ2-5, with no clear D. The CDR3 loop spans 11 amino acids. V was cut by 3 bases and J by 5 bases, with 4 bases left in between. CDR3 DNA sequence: TGTGCCAGCAGTTTGGGGGAGACCCAGTACTTC. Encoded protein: CASSLGETQYF.

CDR3 nucleotides: TGCGCCAGCAGTGAAATCGCAGGGCCCTATGGCTACACCTTC. As protein: CASSEIAGPYGYTF. This rearrangement joins TRBV10-2 to TRBJ1-2; D is perhaps TRBD1 (5 bases). The germline CDR1 and CDR2 sequences are WSHSY and SAAADI. CDR3 length equals 14 residues. Trimming removed 3 bases at V and 4 bases at J, with 12 bases between.

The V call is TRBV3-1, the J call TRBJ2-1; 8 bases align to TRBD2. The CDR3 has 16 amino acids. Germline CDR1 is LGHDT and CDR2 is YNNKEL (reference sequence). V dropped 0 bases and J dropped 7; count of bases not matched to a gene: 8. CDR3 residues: CASSQERGVYGNEQFF. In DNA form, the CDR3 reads TGTGCCAGCAGCCAAGAGCGGGGGGTCTATGGGAATGAGCAGTTCTTC.

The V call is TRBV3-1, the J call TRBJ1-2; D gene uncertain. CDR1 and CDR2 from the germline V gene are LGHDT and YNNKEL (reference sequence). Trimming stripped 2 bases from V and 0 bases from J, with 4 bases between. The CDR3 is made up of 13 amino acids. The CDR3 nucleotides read TGTGCCAGCAGCCAACAGCCTAACTATGGCTACACCTTC. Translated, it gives CASSQQPNYGYTF.

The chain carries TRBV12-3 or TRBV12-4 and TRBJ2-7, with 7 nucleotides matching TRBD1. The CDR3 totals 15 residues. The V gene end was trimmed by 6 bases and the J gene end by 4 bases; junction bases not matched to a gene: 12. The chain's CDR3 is CASSPEQGLQYEQYF. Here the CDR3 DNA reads TGTGCCAGCAGCCCCGAACAGGGGCTTCAATACGAGCAGTACTTC.

CDR3 loop: CASSLTTGAGYTF. DNA for the CDR3: TGTGCCAGCAGTTTAACGACTGGGGCTGGCTACACCTTC. The gene calls are TRBV12-3 or TRBV12-4 and TRBJ1-2; tentative D call: TRBD1 (5 bases). CDR3 length: 13 amino acids. The V gene lost 2 bases and the J gene lost 7 bases, with 11 bases spanning the gap.

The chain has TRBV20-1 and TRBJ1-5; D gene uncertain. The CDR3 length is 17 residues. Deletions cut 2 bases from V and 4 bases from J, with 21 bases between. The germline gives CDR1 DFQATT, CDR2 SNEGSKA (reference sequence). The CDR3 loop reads CSARTNPQRTVNQPQHF. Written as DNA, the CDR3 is TGCAGTGCTAGAACTAACCCTCAACGGACTGTAAATCAGCCCCAGCATTTT.

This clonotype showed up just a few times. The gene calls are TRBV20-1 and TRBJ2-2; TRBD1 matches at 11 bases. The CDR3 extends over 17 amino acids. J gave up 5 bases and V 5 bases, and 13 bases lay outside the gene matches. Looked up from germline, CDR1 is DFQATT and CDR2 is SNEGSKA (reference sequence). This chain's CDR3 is CSAGPRSGQGVTGELFF. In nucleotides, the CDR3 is TGCAGTGCTGGCCCCAGGTCGGGACAGGGGGTTACCGGGGAGCTGTTTTTT.

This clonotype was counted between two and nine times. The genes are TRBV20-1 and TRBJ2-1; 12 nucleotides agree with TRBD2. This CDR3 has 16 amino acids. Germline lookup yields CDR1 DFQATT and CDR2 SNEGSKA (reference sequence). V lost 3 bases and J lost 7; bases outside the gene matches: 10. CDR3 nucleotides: TGCAGTGCTAGGCTTTCTCTAGCGGGGGGGAGAAATGAGCAGTTCTTC. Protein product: CSARLSLAGGRNEQFF.

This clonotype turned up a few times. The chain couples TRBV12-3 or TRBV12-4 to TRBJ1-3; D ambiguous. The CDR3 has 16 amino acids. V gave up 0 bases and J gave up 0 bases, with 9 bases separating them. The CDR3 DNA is TGTGCCAGCAGTTTAGCAGGGTTAGGCTCTGGAAACACCATATATTTT. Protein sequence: CASSLAGLGSGNTIYF.